This T cell receptor (beta chain) stems from a study of OX40 agonist ivuxolimab in advanced cancers. Produced via immunoSEQ multiplex PCR; TCRdb's table is partial and in-frame only. Of over 95,000 clones listed, over 75% were seen once; the top ten hold approximately 0.32%. In its sample, this clone was seen once. This CDR3 is built from 14 residues. Germline CDR1 and CDR2: SGHRS and YFSETQ. The V end was cut by 0 bases, the J end by 3 bases, with 10 bases between. The V and J genes are TRBV5-1 and TRBJ2-7; D is perhaps TRBD1 (6 bases). The receptor was derived from an adult with an advanced solid tumor such as melanoma, head and neck, liver or kidney cancer. Sequenced here: CD4+ or CD8+ T cells sorted from blood, sampled in a trial of the OX40 agonist ivuxolimab. CDR3 nucleotide sequence: TGCGCCAGCAGCTTGGCGTCAGGGGTCTACGAGCAGTACTTC. Protein sequence: CASSLASGVYEQYF.